Below, 11 T cell receptor beta chains from the same sample are listed, as sequenced in a study of human T cells and chemical hapten exposure. Time point indicated: patch test 1, 2 weeks after DPC sensitization. The treatment here: therapeutic diphenylcyclopropenone sensitization with weekly scalp DPC. Total RNA extraction was carried out from unfractionated whole blood. MiXCR was run by TCRdb on the RACE reads, yielding one entry per CDR3 protein. The sample holds roughly 38,000 distinct CDR3 sequences, 3% to 4.5% seen once. Sequencing was performed on whole blood, taken in connection with sensitization to the hapten diphenylcyclopropenone (DPC). These receptors originate from a man between 50 and 59 years old with alopecia areata. Some clones in this sample may be carry-over from other donors' samples.

This clonotype was detected many times. The rearrangement links TRBV7-9 to TRBJ2-1; 9 bases agree with TRBD2. The CDR3 contains 16 residues. From germline, CDR1 is SEHNR and CDR2 FQNEAQ (reference sequence). The V and J ends lost 6 bases and 2 bases, in that order; junction bases with no gene match: 8. The CDR3 sequence is CASSLGSGRTYNEQFF. As DNA, the CDR3 is TGTGCCAGCAGTTTGGGCAGCGGGAGGACCTACAATGAGCAGTTCTTC.

This clonotype has ten or more counts. The chain has TRBV12-3 or TRBV12-4 and TRBJ2-2; D is undetermined. This CDR3 is 12 amino acids long. The germline V and J ends were trimmed by 6 bases and 6 bases, with 8 bases remaining between them. Written as DNA, the CDR3 is TGTGCCAGCAGAGTACCCTCCGGGGAGCTGTTTTTT. It translates to CASRVPSGELFF.

This clonotype was seen repeatedly, ten times or more. The genes are TRBV5-1 and TRBJ1-6; no clear D. Trimming pared 4 bases from V and 6 bases from J, leaving 8 bases between. CDR3 length: 13 residues. CDR1 and CDR2 (germline): SGHRS, YFSETQ. The CDR3 bases are TGCGCCAGCAGCCCCACCTTTAATTCACCCCTCCACTTT. The encoded protein is CASSPTFNSPLHF. The variable domain in full, completed from reference TRBV5-1 and TRBJ1-6, reads KAGVTQTPRYLIKTRGQQVTLSCSPISGHRSVSWYQQTPGQGLQFLFEYFSETQRNKGNFPGRFSGRQFSNSRSEMNVSTLELGDSALYLCASSPTFNSPLHFGNGTRLTVT.

At least ten counts were recorded for this clonotype. The rearrangement uses TRBV10-3 and TRBJ1-1; D remains ambiguous. Trimming removed 2 bases from V and 5 bases from J, with 9 bases in between. The germline V gene has CDR1 ENHRY and CDR2 SYGVKD. The CDR3 totals 13 residues. CDR3 loop: CAISEVERTEAFF. CDR3 in DNA: TGTGCCATCAGTGAGGTTGAGAGGACTGAAGCTTTCTTT.

There are many counts of this clonotype. This chain links TRBV5-1 with TRBJ2-7, with 10 nucleotides matching TRBD1. This CDR3 comprises 13 residues. From germline, CDR1 is SGHRS and CDR2 YFSETQ. The junction had 1 base not matched to a gene; V was cut back by 4 bases and J by 3 bases. The CDR3 sequence is CASSGDRGYEQYF. The CDR3 DNA sequence: TGCGCCAGCAGCGGGGACAGGGGCTACGAGCAGTACTTC.

The sample holds many counts of this clonotype. This sequence joins TRBV11-2 and TRBJ2-7; the match to TRBD1 covers 8 bases. Germline V lookup: CDR1 SGHAT, CDR2 FQNNGV. The length of the CDR3 is 15 residues. Germline trimming cut 5 bases from V and 3 bases from J; bases unmatched to any gene: 9. The CDR3 DNA sequence: TGTGCCAGCAGCCTTATACAGGGGGAGAACTACGAGCAGTACTTC. Its protein product is CASSLIQGENYEQYF.

This clonotype was counted many times. V and J are TRBV2 and TRBJ2-3, with 7 bases aligning to TRBD1. J lost 6 bases, V lost 5 bases, and 8 bases had no gene match. The CDR3 contains 14 residues. Germline CDR1 SNHLY, CDR2 FYNNEI. DNA for the CDR3: TGTGCCAGCAGTACACGACAGGGCCAGGATACGCAGTATTTT. It codes for CASSTRQGQDTQYF. Looking up the rest from reference TRBV2 and TRBJ2-3 gives the full variable domain: EPEVTQTPSHQVTQMGQEVILRCVPISNHLYFYWYRQILGQKVEFLVSFYNNEISEKSEIFDDQFSVERPDGSNFTLKIRSTKLEDSAMYFCASSTRQGQDTQYFGPGTRLTVL.

This clonotype was recorded many times. This chain joins TRBV4-2 and TRBJ2-7; 13 nucleotides agree with TRBD2. This CDR3 is 17 amino acids long. Germline loops: CDR1 LGHNA, CDR2 YNFKEQ. V shed 0 bases, J shed 2 bases, and the junction held 4 bases outside the gene matches. Written as DNA, the CDR3 is TGTGCCAGCAGCCAAGATCGGGGACTAGCGGGGACCTACGAGCAGTACTTC. It encodes CASSQDRGLAGTYEQYF.

There are many counts of this clonotype. The V gene is TRBV6-1, the J gene TRBJ1-5; no clear D. V lost 6 bases, J lost 7 bases, and 7 bases lay in between. CDR1 MNHNS and CDR2 SASEGT come from the germline V gene. This CDR3 spans 11 amino acids. CDR3 in DNA: TGTGCCAGCAGCAAACGGCAGCCCCAGCATTTT. Translation gives CASSKRQPQHF.

This clonotype has a count of ten or more. The rearrangement links TRBV5-1 to TRBJ2-5; D not resolved. CDR1 SGHRS and CDR2 YFSETQ come from the germline V gene. The V gene lost 2 bases and the J gene lost 1 base, with 9 bases spanning the gap. The CDR3 is 14 amino acids. In DNA form, the CDR3 reads TGCGCCAGCAGCTTCCTACTGGGCCAAGAGACCCAGTACTTC. Encoded protein: CASSFLLGQETQYF. Drawing the rest from reference TRBV5-1 and TRBJ2-5, the complete variable domain is KAGVTQTPRYLIKTRGQQVTLSCSPISGHRSVSWYQQTPGQGLQFLFEYFSETQRNKGNFPGRFSGRQFSNSRSEMNVSTLELGDSALYLCASSFLLGQETQYFGPGTRLLVL.

This clonotype was observed at least ten times. This chain joins TRBV3-1 and TRBJ2-5, with D tentatively TRBD1 or TRBD2 (5 bases each). V shed 4 bases and J shed 0 bases, with 9 bases lying between them. Per germline, CDR1 LGHDT and CDR2 YNNKEL (reference sequence). The CDR3 runs to 14 residues. Written as DNA, the CDR3 is TGTGCCAGCAGCCCGGGGCAGGACCAAGAGACCCAGTACTTC. It codes for CASSPGQDQETQYF.